This TCR beta chain was documented in a study of T cells after yellow fever vaccination. The CDR3 spans 14 residues. V was pared by 0 bases and J by 4 bases, with 6 bases between. Germline V gives CDR1 SGHAT, CDR2 FQNNGV. TCRdb ran MiXCR on the 5' RACE reads and lists one entry per CDR3 protein. Here the sample spans 300,000 to 400,000 distinct CDR3 sequences, about 4% being singletons. At least ten counts were recorded for this clonotype. The sequence was obtained from a man younger than 30 who received the YFV17D yellow fever vaccine. This specimen consisted of PBMCs, obtained 5 days after the yellow fever booster vaccination. This chain uses TRBV11-2 with TRBJ2-2; no clear D. This CDR3 is CASSLEGSTGELFF. DNA of the CDR3: TGTGCCAGCAGCTTAGAGGGTAGCACCGGGGAGCTGTTTTTT.